This T cell receptor (beta chain) came from a study of blood T cell repertoires in COVID-19. Looking at the study overall: Acute and convalescent COVID-19 samples came from the United States, Italy and Spain. Nucleic acid was either cDNA or gDNA, and it came from T cells, B-cell-depleted T cells, or PBMCs.

This clone was counted a single time. The CDR3 is 12 amino acids. The V and J ends lost 6 bases and 4 bases respectively, with 12 bases between them. Germline V gene sequence: CDR1 SQVTM, CDR2 ANQGSEA. The cohort comprised adults aged 18 to 89 years residing in approximately 25 US areas. Per the original methods: The authors estimated nucleated cell counts from reference gene primer amplification. Method: immunoSEQ multiplex PCR; TCRdb's copy keeps in-frame clones and lacks some. Clone size and the V and J calls come from that table; the DNA yielded D and trimming. The table lists about 270,000 clones, 86% of them singletons.

This chain links TRBV29-1 with TRBJ1-1, with unresolved D. Sequenced sample: PBMCs or T cells enriched from blood (not recorded which). The clonotype comes from a woman younger than 35 who had recovered from COVID-19. The CDR3 reads CSVTEARTEAFF. The CDR3 coding sequence is TGCAGCGTGACCGAGGCACGCACTGAAGCTTTCTTT. Full variable domain (outside the CDR3, taken from reference TRBV29-1 and TRBJ1-1): SAVISQKPSRDICQRGTSLTIQCQVDSQVTMMFWYRQQPGQSLTLIATANQGSEATYESGFVIDKFPISRPNLTFSTLTVSNMSPEDSSIYLCSVTEARTEAFFGQGTRLTVV.